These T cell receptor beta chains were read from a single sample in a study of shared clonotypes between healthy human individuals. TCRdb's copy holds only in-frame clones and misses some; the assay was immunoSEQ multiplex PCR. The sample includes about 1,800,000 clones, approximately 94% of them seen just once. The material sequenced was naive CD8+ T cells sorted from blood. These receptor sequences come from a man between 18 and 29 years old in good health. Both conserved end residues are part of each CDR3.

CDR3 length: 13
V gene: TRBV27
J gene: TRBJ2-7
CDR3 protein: CASSLTGDYEQYF

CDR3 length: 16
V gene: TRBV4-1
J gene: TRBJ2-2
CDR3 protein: CASSHASGAGAGELFF

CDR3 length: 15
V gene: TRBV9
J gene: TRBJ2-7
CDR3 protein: CASSHGLAATYEQYF

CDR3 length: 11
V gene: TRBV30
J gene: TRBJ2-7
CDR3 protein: CAWSREYEQYF

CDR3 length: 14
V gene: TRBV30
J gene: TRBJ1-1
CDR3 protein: CAWKLEDLNTEAFF

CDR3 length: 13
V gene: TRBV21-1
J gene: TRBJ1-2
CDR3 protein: CASSKATKGEPTF

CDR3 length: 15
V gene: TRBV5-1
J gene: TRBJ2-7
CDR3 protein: CASSSPGQGSYEQYF

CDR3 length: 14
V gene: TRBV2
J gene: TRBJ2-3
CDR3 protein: CASSRLAGGDTQYF

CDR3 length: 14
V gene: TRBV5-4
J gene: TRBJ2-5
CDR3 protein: CASSRQGIGETQYF

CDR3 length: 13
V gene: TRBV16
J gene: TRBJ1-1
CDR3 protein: CASRPQGNTEAFF

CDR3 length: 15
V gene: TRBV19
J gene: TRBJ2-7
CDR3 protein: CASSIDGGGPYEQYF

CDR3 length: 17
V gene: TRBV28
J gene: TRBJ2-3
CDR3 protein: CASRSSGSGGPPDTQYF

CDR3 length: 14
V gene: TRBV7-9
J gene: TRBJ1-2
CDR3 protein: CASSLLAANYGYTF

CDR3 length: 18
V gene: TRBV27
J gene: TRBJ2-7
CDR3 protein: CASSSPSEGGGLYYEQYF